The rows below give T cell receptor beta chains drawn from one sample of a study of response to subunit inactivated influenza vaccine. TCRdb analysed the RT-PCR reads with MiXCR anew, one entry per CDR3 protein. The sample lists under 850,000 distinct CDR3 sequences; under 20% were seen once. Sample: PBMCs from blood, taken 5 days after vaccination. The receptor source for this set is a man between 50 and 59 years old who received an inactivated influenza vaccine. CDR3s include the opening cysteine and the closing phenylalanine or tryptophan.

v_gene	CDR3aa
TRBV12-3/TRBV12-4	CASSGGLVGTQYF
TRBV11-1	CASSWDREVTGYTF
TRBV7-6	CASSLVASQQETQYF
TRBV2	CASMGVQGQETQYF
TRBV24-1	CATSRLGSAGELFF
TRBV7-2	CASSFREDLYNEQFF
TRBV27	CASSLIAGASYNEQFF
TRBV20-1	CSARVGQDHTDTQYF
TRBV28	CASSLGITGTKSSYEQYF
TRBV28	CASSGLDRFADTQYF
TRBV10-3	CAISESVEGKPSRETQYF
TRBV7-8	CASSLALHSNQPQHF
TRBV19	CASSITGWDTQYF
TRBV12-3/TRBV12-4	CASSLAGGPGTQYF
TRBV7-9	CASSPPRLGNTGELFF
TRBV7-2	CASSLLRDSASYEQYF
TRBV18	CASSPQGITDTKYF
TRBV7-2	CASSPTGGFTGELFF
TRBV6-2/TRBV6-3	CASSYGLAGRTQYF
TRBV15	CATSRTGNTGELFF
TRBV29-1	CSVPALVKSVSYNEQFF
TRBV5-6	CASSLNTVEQFF
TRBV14	CASSQDRGTIQYF
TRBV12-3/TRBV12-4	CASSFMTGSTNEKLFF
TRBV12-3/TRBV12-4	CASSSTTSSKTQYF
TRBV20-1	CSATRAGEYQETQYF
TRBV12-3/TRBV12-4	CASSTEVSEAFF
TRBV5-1	CASSSGDRGYEQFF
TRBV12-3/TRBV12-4	CASSLVHTNTEAFF
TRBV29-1	CSGRDSKNTEAFF
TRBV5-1	CASSLGGQGASGGELFF
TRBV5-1	CASSFIHQSTDTQYF
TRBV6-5	CASSYSGGGPSDTQYF
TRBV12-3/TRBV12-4	CASSPLQGARSRYNEQFF
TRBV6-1	CASSEEFTDTQYF
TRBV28	CASSRGAAPSTDTQYF
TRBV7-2	CASRELRGNYNEQFF
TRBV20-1	CSARDQTGHKEKAFF
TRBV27	CASSLYVSAFYNEQFF
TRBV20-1	CSARSAGQGTDTQYF
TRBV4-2	CASSQATSGYNEQFF
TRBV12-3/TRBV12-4	CASTSLAGGDNEQFF
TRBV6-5	CASSYFGTGGLNEQFF